A single sample is the source of the 15 T cell receptor beta chains below, sequenced in a study of shared clonotypes between healthy human individuals. Repertoires were generated with immunoSEQ multiplex PCR, while TCRdb's copy carries only in-frame clones and drops some. The profile covers about 1.5 million clones, with 98% appearing a single time and around 0.45% taken by the ten largest. The sequencing input was naive CD4+ T cells sorted from blood. Regarding subset: CD45RA+ positively selected. These receptors all stem from a man younger than 45 in good health.

The chain joins TRBV5-4 to TRBJ2-1, with TRBD1 matching 8 bases. Germline values: CDR1 SGHNT, CDR2 YYREEE (reference sequence). The V segment lost 4 bases and the J segment 2 bases; nucleotides outside the gene matches: 8. CDR3 length equals 16 residues. As DNA, the CDR3 is TGTGCCAGCAGCGGATCGGACAGGGCGGCCTACAATGAGCAGTTCTTC. This gives the protein CASSGSDRAAYNEQFF. Filled out from reference TRBV5-4 and TRBJ2-1, the complete variable domain reads ETGVTQSPTHLIKTRGQQVTLRCSSQSGHNTVSWYQQALGQGPQFIFQYYREEENGRGNFPPRFSGLQFPNYSSELNVNALELDDSALYLCASSGSDRAAYNEQFFGPGTRLTVL.

V and J are TRBV7-9 and TRBJ1-1, with 7 bases matching TRBD1. The CDR3 extends over 16 amino acids. Germline CDR1 reads SEHNR; CDR2 reads FQNEAQ (reference sequence). V lost 7 bases and J lost 1; bases outside the gene matches: 12. The CDR3 reads CASTRRGGLSNTEAFF. CDR3 bases: TGTGCCAGCACCCGTCGAGGGGGCCTATCGAACACTGAAGCTTTCTTT.

The rearrangement links TRBV28 to TRBJ1-5; unclear D gene. The CDR3 spans 15 residues. Germline assignment: CDR1 MDHEN and CDR2 SYDVKM. V was cut by 6 bases and J by 2 bases, with 14 bases left in between. This chain's CDR3 is CASSYKVWGNQPQHF. The CDR3 DNA is TGTGCCAGCAGCTACAAGGTATGGGGCAATCAGCCCCAGCATTTT.

The chain joins TRBV6-5 to TRBJ1-4; D unclear. Germline V CDR1 and CDR2: MNHEY, SVGAGI. Trimming removed 2 bases from V and 4 bases from J, with 8 bases in between. The CDR3 length is 14 residues. CDR3: CASSYIRGNEKLFF. The DNA of the CDR3 is TGTGCCAGCAGTTACATCCGTGGTAATGAAAAACTGTTTTTT.

The chain carries TRBV29-1 and TRBJ1-5, with TRBD1 identical over 10 bases. Trimming at V came to 5 bases and at J to 6 bases, leaving 4 bases not matched to a gene. The CDR3 covers 13 residues. The germline gives CDR1 SQVTM, CDR2 ANQGSEA. This CDR3 reads CSVRGQGGQPQHF. In DNA form, the CDR3 reads TGCAGCGTTCGCGGACAGGGGGGTCAGCCCCAGCATTTT.

The rearrangement joins TRBV30 to TRBJ1-1; D remains ambiguous. The CDR3 runs to 13 residues. Germline assignment: CDR1 GTSNPN and CDR2 SVGIG (reference sequence). V shed 1 base and J shed 2 bases, with 8 bases lying between them. CDR3 region: CAWSENRNTEAFF. CDR3 nucleotide sequence: TGTGCCTGGAGTGAGAACAGAAACACTGAAGCTTTCTTT.

The rearrangement links TRBV10-1 to TRBJ2-3, with D tentatively TRBD1 (5 bases). The length of the CDR3 is 12 residues. Per the germline V gene, CDR1 is WNHNN and CDR2 is SYGVQD (reference sequence). V gave up 2 bases and J gave up 7 bases, with 7 bases separating them. The DNA of the CDR3 is TGCGCCAGCAGTGAGGGGGCTAATACGCAGTATTTT. It translates to CASSEGANTQYF.

The chain combines TRBV11-2 with TRBJ2-1, with D possibly being TRBD1 or TRBD2 (5 bases each). The CDR3 consists of 16 residues. Germline V gene lookup returns CDR1 SGHAT and CDR2 FQNNGV. V lost 4 bases and J lost 2, with 15 bases in between. CDR3 loop: CASSSRGGRTYNEQFF. CDR3 in DNA: TGTGCCAGCAGCTCACGGGGCGGAAGAACCTACAATGAGCAGTTCTTC.

This chain uses TRBV19 with TRBJ2-2; possibly TRBD1 for D (6 bases). V was trimmed by 3 bases and J by 3 bases, leaving 11 bases between them. Germline V gives CDR1 LNHDA, CDR2 SQIVND (reference sequence). The CDR3 has 15 amino acids. Here the CDR3 reads CASSIARGYTGELFF. CDR3 DNA: TGTGCCAGTAGTATTGCCAGGGGCTACACCGGGGAGCTGTTTTTT.

The V and J genes are TRBV6-5 and TRBJ2-7, with D hard to call. CDR1 is MNHEY, CDR2 SVGAGI, per germline. Trimming stripped 5 bases from V and 6 bases from J, with 8 bases between. The CDR3 runs to 11 residues. This CDR3 is CASSQGSEQYF. The CDR3 region has the DNA TGTGCCAGCAGTCAAGGGTCCGAGCAGTACTTC.

The chain is built from TRBV19 and TRBJ2-3; TRBD1 is a possible D gene (6 bases). Germline assignment: CDR1 LNHDA and CDR2 SQIVND (reference sequence). V dropped 0 bases and J dropped 15 bases, with 22 bases sitting between them. The CDR3 extends over 15 amino acids. CDR3 region: CASSIDSVTGTNPYF. CDR3 in DNA: TGTGCCAGTAGTATAGATTCGGTGACCGGGACAAACCCATATTTT. Full variable domain (rest looked up from reference TRBV19 and TRBJ2-3): DGGITQSPKYLFRKEGQNVTLSCEQNLNHDAMYWYRQDPGQGLRLIYYSQIVNDFQKGDIAEGYSVSREKKESFPLTVTSAQKNPTAFYLCASSIDSVTGTNPYFGPGTRLTVL.

V is TRBV5-5 and J is TRBJ2-3; the D gene is possibly TRBD2 (5 bases). The ends were cut back, 6 bases at V and 3 bases at J, with 5 bases in the middle. The CDR3 loop spans 11 amino acids. Germline CDR1 and CDR2: SGHKS and YYEKEE (reference sequence). The CDR3 DNA reads TGTGCCAGCACGGGGACAGATACGCAGTATTTT. It is translated as CASTGTDTQYF.

The chain uses TRBV7-9 and TRBJ1-1, with D possibly matching TRBD1 (6 bases). The CDR3 length is 16 residues. Germline CDR1 SEHNR, CDR2 FQNEAQ (reference sequence). The germline V and J ends were trimmed by 2 bases and 0 bases, with 13 bases remaining between them. The DNA of the CDR3 is TGTGCCAGCAGCTTATCTGACAGGTCCTTGAACACTGAAGCTTTCTTT. This encodes CASSLSDRSLNTEAFF.

The genes are TRBV7-6 and TRBJ1-5; TRBD1 might be the D (5 bases). This CDR3 contains 14 residues. Germline-derived CDR1 and CDR2 are SGHVS and FNYEAQ. V gave up 1 base and J gave up 8 bases, with 12 bases separating them. The CDR3 DNA is TGTGCCAGCAGCTTAGGCGGGGGGTCAGAGCCCCAGCATTTT. This translates into CASSLGGGSEPQHF.

The CDR3, as DNA: TGTGCCAGCAGTCCGGGACAGGGTGTACCCTATGGCTACACCTTC. It translates to CASSPGQGVPYGYTF. The chain couples TRBV27 to TRBJ1-2; 9 nucleotides agree with TRBD1. This CDR3 spans 15 amino acids. J lost 4 bases, V lost 5 bases, and 8 bases had no gene match. Germline CDR1 MNHEY, CDR2 SMNVEV (reference sequence).